The present entry profiles one T cell receptor (beta chain) with its context. The data were taken from a study of beta chain features in type 1 diabetes. This CDR3 contains 15 residues. Per germline, CDR1 SGDLS and CDR2 YYNGEE. J lost 5 bases, V lost 3 bases, and 7 bases had no gene match. All of the isolated RNA was reverse transcribed, so expressed TCRB transcripts were sequenced. Method: immunoSEQ multiplex PCR; TCRdb's copy keeps in-frame clones and lacks some. The repertoire holds 300,000 to 450,000 clones, with around 20% as singletons. The source is a woman aged 18-29 years in good health. The chain carries TRBV9 and TRBJ2-1; 8 bases match TRBD1. Input material: naive CD4+ T cells from blood. As DNA, the CDR3 is TGTGCCAGCAGCGGGAGGACAGGGTCGAACAATGAGCAGTTCTTC. It yields the protein CASSGRTGSNNEQFF.